The text below deals with one T cell receptor (beta chain). No antigen is known for it. The germline V gene has CDR1 MNHEY and CDR2 SVGAGI. Unmatched junction bases numbered 5, after V lost 6 bases and J lost 5 bases. CDR3 length: 13 residues. Treatment reported: about 20 received Ad26.COV2.S at low or high dose, single or two shots; 5 received placebo; per-sample allocation not given. The investigators took samples on day 63 after the first vaccine or placebo injection. An Ad26 vector expressing Wuhan-strain SARS-CoV-2 spike served as the vaccine. The data belong to a study of Ad26.COV2.S vaccination and SARS-CoV-2 variants. Turning to the study itself: Intramuscularly, Ad26.COV2.S was given either once or twice, 56 days apart.

Only in-frame clones appear in the TCRdb table, and some are missing; sequencing was by immunoSEQ multiplex PCR. Counted here are roughly 700,000 clones, approximately 88% occurring once; the ten biggest clones make up approximately 1.5%. Points from the study as a whole: Whether participants received vaccine or placebo, their non-spike TCR breadth was similar.

The clonotype was recovered from a person aged 18-65 years who received the Ad26.COV2.S COVID-19 vaccine or a placebo. The sequences come from peripheral blood, collected in a trial of Ad26.COV2.S vaccine versus placebo. The chain recombines TRBV6-5 with TRBJ1-1; 8 bases are a match to TRBD1. The CDR3 DNA reads TGTGCCAGCAGAGACAGGGGAAGGACTGAAGCTTTCTTT. It codes for CASRDRGRTEAFF.